This T cell receptor (beta chain) was sequenced in a study of OX40 agonist ivuxolimab in advanced cancers. For the study at large: Participants could have had prior anti-PD-1, anti-PD-L1 or anti-CTLA-4 therapy, and approximately 40% had some. Three individuals attained partial responses, comprising one hepatocellular carcinoma case and two cutaneous melanoma cases.

Regarding this clone: Antigen: not known.

With 6 bases removed from V and 0 bases from J, the gap between germline ends came to 11 bases. Germline loops: CDR1 MNHEY, CDR2 SMNVEV (reference sequence). This CDR3 region has 14 residues. Study conclusions and caveats: Part of the nonresponder group also had normalized T-cell clonal expansion that was low.

Here immunoSEQ multiplex PCR was the method, and the copy in TCRdb shows in-frame clones only, minus some. The sample carries roughly 60,000 clones, around four fifths recorded once. This material consisted of CD4+ or CD8+ T cells sorted from blood, taken in a trial of the OX40 agonist ivuxolimab. The chain recombines TRBV27 with TRBJ1-1, with D perhaps TRBD1 (6 bases). The receptor was derived from an adult with an advanced solid tumor such as melanoma, head and neck, liver or kidney cancer. CDR3 in DNA: TGTGCCAGCAGAGGGACAAGTATGAACACTGAAGCTTTCTTT. This codes for CASRGTSMNTEAFF.